This entry describes one T cell receptor beta chain. This clonotype has a handful of counts. Its antigen target is currently unknown. No base-level quality is on record; no much larger clone is a single base apart. This specimen's treatment or condition label, interpreted: allogeneic hematopoietic cell transplantation with graft depleted of TCRalphabeta T cells and CD19 B cells. The children who served as transplant recipients had been given grafts of TCRalphabeta/CD19-depleted allogeneic hematopoietic cells. Libraries were constructed by PCR. These reads were obtained on an Illumina HiSeq 2500. Molecular barcoding was employed in the preparation of TCR libraries, with unique molecular identifiers being used to normalize TCRbeta repertoire quantification. TCRdb handled the public reads itself, with Q25 trimming in fastp and clone calling in MiXCR, and kept productive beta chains. Rows matching on CDR3 protein sequence are summarized as one entry with the most common DNA and genes. Across this sample there are about 110,000 distinct CDR3 sequences, with about 9.4% seen only once. Under 40% of the sample goes to the ten largest clones.

This entry comes from a study of T-cell reconstitution after alpha-beta-depleted transplantation in children (TCRdb year 2016). In the study overall: T-cell immune reconstitution after TCRalphabeta/CD19-depleted allogeneic hematopoietic cell transplantation in children was quantitatively tracked in the study by means of TCR repertoire profiling. Paper-wide results and their limitations: Over the following months the frequencies of hyperexpanded clones went down, and after one year T-cell counts and TCRbeta diversity were mostly credited to newly produced T cells. The apparently early alphabetaT-cell count recovery about two months after transplant was reportedly dependent on only several hundred rapidly expanded clones derived from non-depleted graft cells. In some patients, the high TCRbeta diversity seen at day 60 was put down to recipient T cells and intrathymic progenitors that had survived conditioning.

CDR1 is given as SGHRS and CDR2 as YFSETQ, both from the germline V gene. Trimming takes 5 bases off V and 7 bases off J; junction bases not matched to a gene: 11. The CDR3 contains 15 residues, cysteine and phenylalanine counted. The only DNA kept is the CDR3, 45 bases in frame from the first base. The receptor was derived from a boy aged 2 to 10 with acute lymphoblastic leukemia, due to receive a stem cell transplant. The V and J genes are TRBV5-1 and TRBJ1-5, with 8 junctional bases fitting TRBD1. Sequencing was performed on PBMCs, taken before TCRalphabeta/CD19-depleted stem cell transplant. In nucleotide form, the sequence is TGCGCCAGCAGACCGACAGGGGATATCGGCCAGCCCCAGCATTTT. Translated, it gives CASRPTGDIGQPQHF.